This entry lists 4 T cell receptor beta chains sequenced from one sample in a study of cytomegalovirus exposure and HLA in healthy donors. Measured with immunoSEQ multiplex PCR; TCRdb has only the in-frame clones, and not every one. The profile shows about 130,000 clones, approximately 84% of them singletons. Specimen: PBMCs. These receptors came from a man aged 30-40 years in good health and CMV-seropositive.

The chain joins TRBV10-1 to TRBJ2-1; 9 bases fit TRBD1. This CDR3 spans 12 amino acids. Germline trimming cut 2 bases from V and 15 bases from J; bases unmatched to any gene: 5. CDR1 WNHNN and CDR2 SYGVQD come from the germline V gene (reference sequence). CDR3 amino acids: CASSEGTGPGFF. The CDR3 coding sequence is TGCGCCAGCAGTGAGGGGACAGGGCCCGGGTTCTTC.

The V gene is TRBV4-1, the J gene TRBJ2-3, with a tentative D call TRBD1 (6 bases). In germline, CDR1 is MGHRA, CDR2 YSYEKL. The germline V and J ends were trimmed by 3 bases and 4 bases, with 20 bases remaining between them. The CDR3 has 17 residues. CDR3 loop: CASSHPTGQFVPDTQYF. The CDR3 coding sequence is TGCGCCAGCAGCCATCCCACCGGACAGTTTGTCCCAGATACGCAGTATTTT.

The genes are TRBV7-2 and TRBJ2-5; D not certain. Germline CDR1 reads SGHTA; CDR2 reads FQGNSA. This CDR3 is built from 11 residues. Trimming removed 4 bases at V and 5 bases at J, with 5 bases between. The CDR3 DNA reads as TGTGCCAGCAGCTCGCGGGAGACCCAGTACTTC. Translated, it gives CASSSRETQYF.

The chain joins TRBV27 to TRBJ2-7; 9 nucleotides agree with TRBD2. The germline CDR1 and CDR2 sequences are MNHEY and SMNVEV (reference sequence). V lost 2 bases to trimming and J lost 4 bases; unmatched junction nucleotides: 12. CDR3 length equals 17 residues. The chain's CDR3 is CASSLLTIAGEAYEQYF. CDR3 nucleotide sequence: TGTGCCAGCAGTTTACTTACGATAGCGGGAGAGGCATACGAGCAGTACTTC.